The 8 T cell receptor beta chains below come from one sample, sequenced in a study of human T cells and chemical hapten exposure. Time point in this sample: patch test 2, 6 weeks after DPC sensitization. Treatment meaning: therapeutic diphenylcyclopropenone sensitization with weekly scalp DPC. TCRdb passed the RACE reads through MiXCR, listing each CDR3 protein once. This table holds about 400,000 distinct CDR3 sequences, over 6% found once. This sample comprised whole blood, obtained in connection with sensitization to the hapten diphenylcyclopropenone (DPC). Every receptor here comes from a woman aged 18-35 years with alopecia areata. Some clones in this sample may be carry-over from other donors' samples.

This clonotype has a handful of counts. The CDR3 region has the DNA TGTGCCAGCAGCGTCACCGGGACTAGCGAATACGAGCAGTACTTC. It encodes CASSVTGTSEYEQYF. The chain joins TRBV13 to TRBJ2-7, with 10 nucleotides matching TRBD2. The CDR3 loop spans 15 amino acids. V was pared by 5 bases and J by 4 bases, with 8 bases of the junction left unmatched. Germline V lookup: CDR1 PRHDT, CDR2 FYEKMQ (reference sequence).

The gene calls are TRBV4-1 and TRBJ1-1; no definite D call. Germline V gene sequence: CDR1 MGHRA, CDR2 YSYEKL. V dropped 1 base and J dropped 3 bases, with 12 bases sitting between them. The length of the CDR3 is 15 residues. The CDR3 nucleotides read TGCGCCAGCAGCCAAGGGGAGGGCTGGCACACTGAAGCTTTCTTT. Its translation is CASSQGEGWHTEAFF.

The sample holds a few counts of this clonotype. This chain joins TRBV28 and TRBJ1-5; D not resolved. The germline V and J ends were trimmed by 2 bases and 3 bases, with 14 bases remaining between them. In germline, CDR1 is MDHEN, CDR2 SYDVKM. The length of the CDR3 is 16 residues. As DNA, the CDR3 is TGTGCCAGCAGTTTACACGGGAAGGATGACAATCAGCCCCAGCATTTT. Protein sequence: CASSLHGKDDNQPQHF.

The chain combines TRBV4-3 with TRBJ2-3; 10 bases are shared with TRBD2. After removal of 1 base from V and 5 bases from J, the junction contained 9 bases not matched to a gene. Germline CDR1 reads LGHNA; CDR2 reads YSLEER. There are 17 residues in the CDR3. CDR3 nucleotides: TGCGCCAGCAGCCAAGTTGGAGCGGGGGGGCCGGGAGATACGCAGTATTTT. Residues: CASSQVGAGGPGDTQYF.

The chain joins TRBV27 to TRBJ2-1; no reliable D call. Trimming removed 4 bases at V and 9 bases at J, with 16 bases between. The germline V gene encodes CDR1 MNHEY and CDR2 SMNVEV (reference sequence). This CDR3 is 14 amino acids long. CDR3 coding DNA: TGTGCCAGCAGTTCACCGTGGACCCTGGGTGAGCAGTTCTTC. Translating gives CASSSPWTLGEQFF.

This clonotype has ten or more counts. This sequence joins TRBV5-5 and TRBJ2-4; the D is unclear. Germline lookup yields CDR1 SGHKS and CDR2 YYEKEE (reference sequence). The V and J ends lost 2 bases and 1 base respectively, with 7 bases between them. CDR3 length: 14 amino acids. The CDR3 loop reads CASSLWSAKNIQYF. In nucleotides, the CDR3 is TGTGCCAGCAGCTTATGGAGTGCCAAAAACATTCAGTACTTC.

CDR3 nucleotide sequence: TGTGCCATCAGCGACGGTCCGGCGGGGGAGACCCAGTACTTC. This sequence encodes CAISDGPAGETQYF. The chain has TRBV10-3 and TRBJ2-5; possible D gene TRBD2, 6 bases. This CDR3 has 14 amino acids. Deletions cut 6 bases from V and 5 bases from J, with 16 bases between. Germline V gene data show CDR1 as ENHRY and CDR2 as SYGVKD.

This chain connects TRBV4-2 to TRBJ2-7; perhaps TRBD1 as D (5 bases). Germline CDR1 is LGHNA and CDR2 is YNFKEQ. With 4 bases removed from V and 5 bases from J, the gap between germline ends came to 24 bases. This CDR3 is 17 amino acids long. The CDR3 DNA is TGTGCCAGCAGCCGGAAGGTGGGGCTGGTGGTAGGCAACGAGCAGTACTTC. Amino acid sequence: CASSRKVGLVVGNEQYF.